This paragraph reports one TCR beta chain. The antigen this receptor binds is unknown. Per-base qualities were not stored, and no clone one base away is much larger. This sample was taken from a study of T cell responses to AZD1222 COVID-19 vaccine (dated by TCRdb to the early 2020s). A note on the overall study: Because spike-specific TCR depth and breadth did not differ between the two schedules, AZD1222 recipients who got a second dose at roughly 4 weeks were pooled with those who got a second dose at roughly 12 weeks. Trial participants were enrolled by age into subgroups of 18-55, 56-69 and 70-plus years, and roughly 150, 30 and 60 TCR-sequenced participants, respectively, were included in these subgroups. A total of approximately 240 trial participants underwent TCR sequencing, of whom about 210 had received two doses of AZD1222 and about 26 had received two doses of the MenACWY control vaccine. Study-wide findings and limitations: The 56-69-year group was small, and its depth increase did not reach significance, likely because of low power. Because no samples from the day 14 peak response were available, repertoires could be characterized only after the peak T cell response. CD4 TCRs associated with the vaccine covered the entire spike protein, and the dominant responses were in regions 160-218 and 743-854. Spike-specific TCR breadth and depth rose significantly after two AZD1222 doses compared with day 0 and with MenACWY recipients. Conclusions about previously exposed vaccinees are limited because only six or seven AZD1222 recipients were SARS-CoV-2 seropositive at baseline. Participants were mostly white British and included more females than males, and it was suggested by the authors that clonal diversity may have been underestimated. Reportedly, close to half of the unique spike-specific TCRs recognized epitopes lying outside the regions that are mutated in the B.1.351 and B.1.1.7 variants.

The time point label, as the study defines it: baseline before first vaccination. Samples from vaccinated people were obtained from the UK trials COV001 and COV002, which included a single-blind randomized controlled phase 2/3 trial of AZD1222 (ChAdOx1 nCoV-19) in healthy adults. Trial participant PBMC samples were collected at day 0 and day 28 after the second dose for TCRbeta chain sequencing. Reading from cysteine to phenylalanine, the CDR3 counts 19 amino acids. Left in the record is the CDR3 DNA by itself, 57 bases read in frame from the first base. Reading the germline V gene (reference sequence) gives CDR1 LGHDT and CDR2 YNNKEL. Trimming removed 0 bases from V and 9 bases from J; the gene matches leave 22 bases unexplained. The CDR3 regions of human TCRbeta chains were analyzed by immunosequencing. In the original analysis: Repertoire TCRs were checked for matches against a reference library of SARS-CoV-2-specific TCRs that had been generated using the MIRA antigen-specificity platform. Breadth was defined as the fraction of unique TCRs that were SARS-CoV-2-associated, and depth was defined as the fraction of total T cells that were SARS-CoV-2-associated. Using the MIRA data, each spike-specific TCR was mapped to the spike region that the TCR reacts to and placed in a CD4 or CD8 class. Log10-transformed breadth and depth values were compared by one-way ANOVA with Sidak's multiple comparisons tests. The source is immuneACCESS, and TCRdb retained only in-frame sequences with V and J called. Part of the clones is not carried over; for the studies checked, unresolved V genes explain less than half of this, and the remainder is unexplained. V and J calls and clone size are given by that table; D and trimming were obtained from the DNA. Present in this sample are more than 150,000 clones, around 92% of which were seen just once. The leading ten clones occupy approximately 9.6% of the sample.

The rearrangement combines TRBV3-1 (or the pseudogene TRBV3-2) with TRBJ1-1, with 7 bases in between that match TRBD1. The receptor comes from an adult in good health. This specimen was peripheral blood, taken on day 0 of AZD1222 vaccination. The DNA reads as follows: TGTGCCAGCAGCCAAGAATTTATCGGGGCAGGGGGAGTCCAACATCAAGCTTTCTTT. This is translated as CASSQEFIGAGGVQHQAFF.